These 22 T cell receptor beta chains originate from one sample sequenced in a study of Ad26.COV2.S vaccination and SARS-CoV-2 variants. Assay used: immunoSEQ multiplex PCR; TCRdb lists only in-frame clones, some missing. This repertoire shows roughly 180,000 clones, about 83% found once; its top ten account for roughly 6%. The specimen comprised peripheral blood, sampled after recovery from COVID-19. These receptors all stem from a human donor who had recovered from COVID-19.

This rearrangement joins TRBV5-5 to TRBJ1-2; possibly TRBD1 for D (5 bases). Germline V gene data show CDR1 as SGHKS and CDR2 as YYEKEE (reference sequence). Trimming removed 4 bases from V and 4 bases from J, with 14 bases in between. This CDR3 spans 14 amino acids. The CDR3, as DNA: TGTGCCAGCAGCCCGACAGCCACGGCCTATGGCTACACCTTC. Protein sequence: CASSPTATAYGYTF.

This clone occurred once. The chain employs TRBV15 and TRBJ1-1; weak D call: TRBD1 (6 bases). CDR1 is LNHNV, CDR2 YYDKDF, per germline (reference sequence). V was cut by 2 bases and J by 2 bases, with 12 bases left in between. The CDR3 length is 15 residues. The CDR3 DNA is TGTGCCACCAGCAGACAGGGGTCGGCAAACACTGAAGCTTTCTTT. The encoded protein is CATSRQGSANTEAFF.

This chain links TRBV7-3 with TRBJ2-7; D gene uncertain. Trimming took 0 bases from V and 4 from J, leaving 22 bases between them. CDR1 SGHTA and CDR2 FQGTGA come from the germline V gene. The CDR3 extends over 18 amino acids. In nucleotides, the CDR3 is TGTGCCAGCAGCTTAACGTACGATGGGCCCGACGTTAGGTACGAGCAGTACTTC. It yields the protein CASSLTYDGPDVRYEQYF.

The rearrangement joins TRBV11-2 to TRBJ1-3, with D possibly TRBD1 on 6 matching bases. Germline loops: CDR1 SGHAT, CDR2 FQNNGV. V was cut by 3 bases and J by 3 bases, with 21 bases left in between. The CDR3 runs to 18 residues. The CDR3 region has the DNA TGTGCCAGCAGCTTCTCACTACTCGCCGGGACATTTGGAAACACCATATATTTT. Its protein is CASSFSLLAGTFGNTIYF.

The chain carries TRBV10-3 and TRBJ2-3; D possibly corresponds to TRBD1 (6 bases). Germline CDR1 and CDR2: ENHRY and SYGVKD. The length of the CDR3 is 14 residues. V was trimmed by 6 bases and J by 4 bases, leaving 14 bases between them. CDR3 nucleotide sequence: TGTGCCATCAGGGGGGACACCCGAGCAGATACGCAGTATTTT. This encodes CAIRGDTRADTQYF.

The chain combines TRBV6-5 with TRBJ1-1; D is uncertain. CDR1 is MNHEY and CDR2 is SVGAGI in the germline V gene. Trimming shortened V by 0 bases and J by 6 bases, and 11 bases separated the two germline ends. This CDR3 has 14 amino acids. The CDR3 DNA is TGTGCCAGCAGTTACTCAGATTTGGGTCCTGAAGCTTTCTTT. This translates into CASSYSDLGPEAFF.

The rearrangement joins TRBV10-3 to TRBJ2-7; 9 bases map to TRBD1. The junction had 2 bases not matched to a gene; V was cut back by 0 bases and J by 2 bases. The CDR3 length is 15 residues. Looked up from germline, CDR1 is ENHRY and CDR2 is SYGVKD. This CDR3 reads CAISESTGGPYEQYF. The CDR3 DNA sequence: TGTGCCATCAGTGAGTCGACAGGGGGACCCTACGAGCAGTACTTC.

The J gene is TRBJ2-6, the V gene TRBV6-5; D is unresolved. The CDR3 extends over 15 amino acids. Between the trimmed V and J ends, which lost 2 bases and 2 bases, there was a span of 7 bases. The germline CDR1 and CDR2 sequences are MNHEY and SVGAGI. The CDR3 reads CASSYAGPGANVLTF. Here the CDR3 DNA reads TGTGCCAGCAGTTACGCAGGACCTGGGGCCAACGTCCTGACTTTC.

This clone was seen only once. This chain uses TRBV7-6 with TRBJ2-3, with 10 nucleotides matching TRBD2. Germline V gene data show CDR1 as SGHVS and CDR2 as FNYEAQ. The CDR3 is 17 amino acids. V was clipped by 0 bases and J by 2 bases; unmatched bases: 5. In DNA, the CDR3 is TGTGCCAGCAGCTTAGCCGGGGGACTAGCGCTCACAGATACGCAGTATTTT. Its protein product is CASSLAGGLALTDTQYF.

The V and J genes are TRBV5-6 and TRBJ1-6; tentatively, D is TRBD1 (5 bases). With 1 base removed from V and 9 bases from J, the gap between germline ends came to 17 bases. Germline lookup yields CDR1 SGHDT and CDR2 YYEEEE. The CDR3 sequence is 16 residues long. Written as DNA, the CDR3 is TGTGCCAGCAGCTTGACTGGGGGAGATGTCGGTTCACCCCTCCACTTT. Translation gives CASSLTGGDVGSPLHF.

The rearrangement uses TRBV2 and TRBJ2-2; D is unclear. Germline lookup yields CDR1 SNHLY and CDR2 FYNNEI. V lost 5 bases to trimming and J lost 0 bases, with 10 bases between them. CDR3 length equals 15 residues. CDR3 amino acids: CASSLKATNTGELFF. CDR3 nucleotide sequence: TGTGCCAGCAGTCTAAAGGCCACGAACACCGGGGAGCTGTTTTTT.

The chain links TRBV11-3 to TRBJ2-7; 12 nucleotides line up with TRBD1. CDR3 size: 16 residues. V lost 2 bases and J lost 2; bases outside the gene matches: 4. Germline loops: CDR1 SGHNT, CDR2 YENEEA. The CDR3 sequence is CASSLRGQGAPYEQYF. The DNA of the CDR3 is TGTGCCAGCAGCTTACGGGGACAGGGGGCGCCCTACGAGCAGTACTTC. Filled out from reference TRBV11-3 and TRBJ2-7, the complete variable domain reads EAGVVQSPRYKIIEKKQPVAFWCNPISGHNTLYWYLQNLGQGPELLIRYENEEAVDDSQLPKDRFSAERLKGVDSTLKIQPAELGDSAVYLCASSLRGQGAPYEQYFGPGTRLTVT.

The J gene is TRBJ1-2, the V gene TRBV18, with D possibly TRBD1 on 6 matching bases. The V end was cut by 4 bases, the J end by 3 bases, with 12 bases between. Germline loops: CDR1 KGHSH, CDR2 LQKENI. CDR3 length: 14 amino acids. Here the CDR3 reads CASSLRQEYYGYTF. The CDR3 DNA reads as TGTGCCAGCTCACTTAGACAGGAATACTATGGCTACACCTTC.

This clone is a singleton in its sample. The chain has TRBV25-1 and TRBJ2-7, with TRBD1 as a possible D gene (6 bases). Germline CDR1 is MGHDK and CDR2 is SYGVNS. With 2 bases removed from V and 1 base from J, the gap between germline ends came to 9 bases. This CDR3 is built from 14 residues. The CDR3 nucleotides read TGTGCCAGCAGTGAACGCGGACAGTCCTACGAGCAGTACTTC. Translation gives CASSERGQSYEQYF.

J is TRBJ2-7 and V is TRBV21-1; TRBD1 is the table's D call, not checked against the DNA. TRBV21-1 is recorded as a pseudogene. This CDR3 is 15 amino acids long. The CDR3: CASSRFRGDLYEQYF. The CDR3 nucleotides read TGTGCCAGCAGTCGGTTTAGGGGTGACCTTTACGAGCAGTACTTC.

In nucleotides, the CDR3 is TGTGCCAGCAGCGCGGGGTCATACAATGAGCAGTTCTTC. It translates to CASSAGSYNEQFF. The rearrangement uses TRBV9 and TRBJ2-1, with D maybe TRBD2 (5 bases). CDR1 and CDR2 from the germline V gene are SGDLS and YYNGEE. V was pared by 3 bases and J by 4 bases, with 8 bases between. This CDR3 is 13 amino acids long. Full variable domain (missing parts from reference TRBV9 and TRBJ2-1): DSGVTQTPKHLITATGQRVTLRCSPRSGDLSVYWYQQSLDQGLQFLIQYYNGEERAKGNILERFSAQQFPDLHSELNLSSLELGDSALYFCASSAGSYNEQFFGPGTRLTVL.

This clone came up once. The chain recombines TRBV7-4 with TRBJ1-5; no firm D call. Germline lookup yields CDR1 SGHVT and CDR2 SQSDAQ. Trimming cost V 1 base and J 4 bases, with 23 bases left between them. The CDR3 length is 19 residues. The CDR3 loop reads CASSLDLVGQGFGNQPQHF. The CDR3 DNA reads TGTGCCAGCAGCTTAGATTTGGTCGGGCAAGGGTTTGGGAATCAGCCCCAGCATTTT.

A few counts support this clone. This CDR3 reads CASSRATGGYIDYEQYF. In nucleotides, the CDR3 is TGCGCCAGCAGCCGTGCGACAGGGGGTTATATAGACTACGAGCAGTACTTC. The chain recombines TRBV4-1 with TRBJ2-7, with TRBD1 matching 9 bases. Germline lookup yields CDR1 MGHRA and CDR2 YSYEKL. The trim removed 4 bases at V and 3 bases at J, leaving 13 bases unmatched. This CDR3 has 17 amino acids.

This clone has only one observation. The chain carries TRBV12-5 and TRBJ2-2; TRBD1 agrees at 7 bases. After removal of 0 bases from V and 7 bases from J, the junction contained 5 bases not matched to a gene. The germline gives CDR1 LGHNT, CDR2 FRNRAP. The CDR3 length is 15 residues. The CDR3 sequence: CASGLVLTGDGELFF. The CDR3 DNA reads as TGTGCTAGTGGTTTGGTATTAACAGGGGACGGGGAGCTGTTTTTT.

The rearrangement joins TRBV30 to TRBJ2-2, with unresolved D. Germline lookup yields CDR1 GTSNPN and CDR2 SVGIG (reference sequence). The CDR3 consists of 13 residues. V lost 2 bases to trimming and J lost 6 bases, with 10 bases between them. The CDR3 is CAWSRTIPGELFF. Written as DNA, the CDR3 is TGTGCCTGGAGTCGGACCATCCCCGGGGAGCTGTTTTTT.

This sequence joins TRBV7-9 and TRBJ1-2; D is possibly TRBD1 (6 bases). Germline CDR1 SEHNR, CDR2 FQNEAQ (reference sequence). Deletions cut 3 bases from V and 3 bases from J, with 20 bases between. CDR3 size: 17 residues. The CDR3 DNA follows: TGTGCCAGCAGCTTTACCTTTGGACAGTTTGGGGACTATGGCTACACCTTC. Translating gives CASSFTFGQFGDYGYTF.

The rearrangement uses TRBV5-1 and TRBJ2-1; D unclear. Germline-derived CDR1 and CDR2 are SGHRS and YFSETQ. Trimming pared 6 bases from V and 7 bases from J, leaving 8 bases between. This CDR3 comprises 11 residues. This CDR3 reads CASIAGNEQFF. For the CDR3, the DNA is TGCGCCAGCATCGCCGGGAATGAGCAGTTCTTC.